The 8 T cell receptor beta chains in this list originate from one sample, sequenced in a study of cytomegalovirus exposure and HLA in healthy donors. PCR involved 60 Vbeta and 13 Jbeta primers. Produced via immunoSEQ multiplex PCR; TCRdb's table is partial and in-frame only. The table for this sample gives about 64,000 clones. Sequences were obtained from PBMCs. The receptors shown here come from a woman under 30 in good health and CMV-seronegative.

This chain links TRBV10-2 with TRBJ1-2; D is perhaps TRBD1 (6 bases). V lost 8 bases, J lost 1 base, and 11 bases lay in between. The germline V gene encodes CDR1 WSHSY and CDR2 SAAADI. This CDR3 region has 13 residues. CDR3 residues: CASAQGLNYGYTF. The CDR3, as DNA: TGCGCCAGCGCCCAGGGGCTTAACTATGGCTACACCTTC.

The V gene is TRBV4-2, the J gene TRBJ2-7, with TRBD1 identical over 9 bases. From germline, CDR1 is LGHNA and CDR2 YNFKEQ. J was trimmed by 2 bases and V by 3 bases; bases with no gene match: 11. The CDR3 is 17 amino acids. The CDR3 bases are TGTGCCAGCAGCCATTCGCCGACAGGGGGTCGCCCCTACGAGCAGTACTTC. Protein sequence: CASSHSPTGGRPYEQYF.

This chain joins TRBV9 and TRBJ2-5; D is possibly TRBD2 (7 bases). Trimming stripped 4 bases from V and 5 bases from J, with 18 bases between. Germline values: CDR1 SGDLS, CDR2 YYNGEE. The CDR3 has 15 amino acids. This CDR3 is CASSSLGGPGETQYF. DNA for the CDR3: TGTGCCAGCAGCTCCCTGGGGGGGCCCGGGGAGACCCAGTACTTC. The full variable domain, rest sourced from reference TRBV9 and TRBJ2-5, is DSGVTQTPKHLITATGQRVTLRCSPRSGDLSVYWYQQSLDQGLQFLIQYYNGEERAKGNILERFSAQQFPDLHSELNLSSLELGDSALYFCASSSLGGPGETQYFGPGTRLLVL.

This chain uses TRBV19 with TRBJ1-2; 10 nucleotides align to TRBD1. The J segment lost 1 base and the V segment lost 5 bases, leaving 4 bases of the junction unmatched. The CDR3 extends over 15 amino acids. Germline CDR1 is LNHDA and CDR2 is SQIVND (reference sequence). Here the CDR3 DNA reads TGTGCCAGTAGTGTAGGGGACAGGGGTAACTATGGCTACACCTTC. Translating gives CASSVGDRGNYGYTF.

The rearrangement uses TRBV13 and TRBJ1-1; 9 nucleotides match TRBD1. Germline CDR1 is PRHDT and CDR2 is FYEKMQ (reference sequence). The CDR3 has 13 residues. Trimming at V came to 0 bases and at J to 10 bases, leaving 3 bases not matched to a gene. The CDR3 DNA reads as TGTGCCAGCAGCTTAGGACAGGGGGCGGGAGCTTTCTTT. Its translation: CASSLGQGAGAFF.

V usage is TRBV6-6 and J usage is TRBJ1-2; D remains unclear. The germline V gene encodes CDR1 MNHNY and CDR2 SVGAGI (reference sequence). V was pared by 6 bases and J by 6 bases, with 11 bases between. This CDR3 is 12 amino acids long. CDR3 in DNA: TGTGCCAGCAGCCCCACACGTCATGGCTACACCTTC. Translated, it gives CASSPTRHGYTF.

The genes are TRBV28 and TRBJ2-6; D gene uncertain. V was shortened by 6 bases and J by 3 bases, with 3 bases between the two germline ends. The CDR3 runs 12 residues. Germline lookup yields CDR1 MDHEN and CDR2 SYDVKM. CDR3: CASRYGANVLTF. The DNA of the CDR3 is TGTGCCAGCAGATATGGGGCCAACGTCCTGACTTTC.

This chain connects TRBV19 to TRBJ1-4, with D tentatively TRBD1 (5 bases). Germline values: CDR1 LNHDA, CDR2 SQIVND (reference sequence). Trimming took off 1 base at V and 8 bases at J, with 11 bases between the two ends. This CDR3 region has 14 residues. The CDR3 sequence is CASSIGGSREKLFF. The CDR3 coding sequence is TGTGCCAGTAGTATAGGGGGCAGCCGAGAAAAACTGTTTTTT. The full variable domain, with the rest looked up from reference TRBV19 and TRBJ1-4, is DGGITQSPKYLFRKEGQNVTLSCEQNLNHDAMYWYRQDPGQGLRLIYYSQIVNDFQKGDIAEGYSVSREKKESFPLTVTSAQKNPTAFYLCASSIGGSREKLFFGSGTQLSVL.